The 30 T cell receptor beta chains given below trace back to one sample, sequenced in a study of blood T cell repertoires in COVID-19. Using immunoSEQ multiplex PCR, the repertoire was profiled, and TCRdb retains in-frame clones only, with some absent. The table lists around 250,000 clones, 70% to 90% of them singletons, with approximately 1.7% in the top ten. The sequenced sample was PBMCs or T cells enriched from blood (not recorded which). The receptors derive from a woman in her fifties or sixties who had recovered from COVID-19.

V and J are TRBV7-8 and TRBJ1-1; D is ambiguous. Germline values: CDR1 SGHVS, CDR2 FQNEAQ. Deletions cut 0 bases from V and 0 bases from J, with 11 bases between. CDR3 size: 16 residues. The CDR3 coding sequence is TGTGCCAGCAGCTTAGCGCTCGGGGAGATGAACACTGAAGCTTTCTTT. The encoded protein is CASSLALGEMNTEAFF.

The chain combines TRBV4-2 with TRBJ2-4; D is undetermined. Germline V gives CDR1 LGHNA, CDR2 YNFKEQ. Trimming took off 0 bases at V and 0 bases at J, with 9 bases between the two ends. The CDR3 consists of 16 residues. Here the CDR3 DNA reads TGTGCCAGCAGCCAAGATGAGCGACTAGCCAAAAACATTCAGTACTTC. Translation gives CASSQDERLAKNIQYF.

The chain employs TRBV7-2 and TRBJ2-3; 8 bases match TRBD2. V gave up 3 bases and J gave up 4 bases; unmatched junction bases: 9. The CDR3 spans 16 residues. CDR1 and CDR2 from the germline V gene are SGHTA and FQGNSA. CDR3 amino acids: CASSFRVAGTADTQYF. For the CDR3, the DNA is TGTGCCAGCAGCTTCAGAGTAGCGGGAACGGCAGATACGCAGTATTTT.

The chain combines TRBV30 with TRBJ2-1, with 8 positions matching TRBD2. Germline assignment: CDR1 GTSNPN and CDR2 SVGIG (reference sequence). The V and J ends lost 5 bases and 9 bases, in that order; junction bases with no gene match: 15. The CDR3 runs to 15 residues. CDR3 DNA sequence: TGTGCCTGGCTTCGCTTGTCGGGAGGGTGGGGTGAGCAGTTCTTC. Translated: CAWLRLSGGWGEQFF.

The chain employs TRBV13 and TRBJ1-1, with D unresolved. V was trimmed by 5 bases and J by 3 bases, leaving 10 bases between them. CDR1 and CDR2 from the germline V gene are PRHDT and FYEKMQ (reference sequence). The CDR3 extends over 13 amino acids. CDR3 nucleotides: TGTGCCAGCAGCCGGAACAGCTACACTGAAGCTTTCTTT. Translating gives CASSRNSYTEAFF. Variable domain in full (rest from reference TRBV13 and TRBJ1-1): AAGVIQSPRHLIKEKRETATLKCYPIPRHDTVYWYQQGPGQDPQFLISFYEKMQSDKGSIPDRFSAQQFSDYHSELNMSSLELGDSALYFCASSRNSYTEAFFGQGTRLTVV.

The CDR3 DNA follows: TGCAGCGTCCACAGGGGTTCCACTGAAGCTTTCTTT. Amino acids: CSVHRGSTEAFF. J is TRBJ1-1 and V is TRBV29-1, with TRBD1 identical over 7 bases. This CDR3 spans 12 amino acids. Losses at the gene ends were 6 bases for V and 4 bases for J; bases not matched to a gene: 5. Germline V gene data show CDR1 as SQVTM and CDR2 as ANQGSEA. Full variable domain (missing parts from reference TRBV29-1 and TRBJ1-1): SAVISQKPSRDICQRGTSLTIQCQVDSQVTMMFWYRQQPGQSLTLIATANQGSEATYESGFVIDKFPISRPNLTFSTLTVSNMSPEDSSIYLCSVHRGSTEAFFGQGTRLTVV.

The V gene is TRBV6-5, the J gene TRBJ2-5; 7 nucleotides align to TRBD1. Germline V gene lookup returns CDR1 MNHEY and CDR2 SVGAGI. The V segment lost 6 bases and the J segment 3 bases; nucleotides outside the gene matches: 4. The CDR3 sequence is 13 residues long. The CDR3 region has the DNA TGTGCCAGCAGCAAAACAGGGGAAGAGACCCAGTACTTC. Translating it yields CASSKTGEETQYF.

V usage is TRBV5-6 and J usage is TRBJ2-2; 9 bases match TRBD2. There are 15 residues in the CDR3. The J segment lost 3 bases and the V segment lost 4 bases, leaving 4 bases of the junction unmatched. Germline loops: CDR1 SGHDT, CDR2 YYEEEE. The CDR3 loop reads CASSPGLAHTGELFF. The CDR3, as DNA: TGTGCCAGCAGCCCGGGACTAGCCCACACCGGGGAGCTGTTTTTT.

The rearrangement uses TRBV6-6 and TRBJ1-4, with D perhaps matching TRBD1 (5 bases). Trimming removed 6 bases from V and 2 bases from J, with 10 bases in between. The CDR3 contains 14 residues. The V gene's germline CDR1 is MNHNY and CDR2 SVGAGI (reference sequence). This CDR3 reads CASRLGGTNEKLFF. The CDR3 DNA sequence: TGTGCCAGCAGACTCGGGGGTACTAATGAAAAACTGTTTTTT.

The J gene is TRBJ1-5, the V gene TRBV18, with a tentative D call TRBD1 (5 bases). The CDR3 sequence is 15 residues long. Germline lookup yields CDR1 KGHSH and CDR2 LQKENI. The V end lost 0 bases, the J end lost 0 bases, and 6 bases lay between the germline ends. The CDR3 DNA is TGTGCCAGCTCACCACCAGGGGATAGCAATCAGCCCCAGCATTTT. This sequence encodes CASSPPGDSNQPQHF.

The rearrangement uses TRBV18 and TRBJ2-3, with a tentative D call TRBD2 (6 bases). There are 15 residues in the CDR3. Trimming removed 3 bases from V and 0 bases from J, with 10 bases in between. Germline V gene lookup returns CDR1 KGHSH and CDR2 LQKENI. This CDR3 is CASSPAAGSTDTQYF. The CDR3 DNA reads TGTGCCAGCTCACCTGCAGCGGGCAGCACAGATACGCAGTATTTT.

The V and J genes are TRBV30 and TRBJ2-7; 12 bases are a match to TRBD1. Per the germline V gene, CDR1 is GTSNPN and CDR2 is SVGIG (reference sequence). The CDR3 runs 14 residues. V shed 0 bases, J shed 5 bases, and the junction held 2 bases outside the gene matches. The CDR3 bases are TGTGCCTGGAGTGTTGGGACAGGGGGCGACGAGCAGTACTTC. This encodes CAWSVGTGGDEQYF.

V is TRBV30 and J is TRBJ2-1; weak D call: TRBD2 (5 bases). Trimming stripped 0 bases from V and 7 bases from J, with 13 bases between. The CDR3 consists of 14 residues. Germline V gene sequence: CDR1 GTSNPN, CDR2 SVGIG (reference sequence). This chain's CDR3 is CAWSVTGLRNEQFF. CDR3 DNA sequence: TGTGCCTGGAGTGTTACCGGACTCAGGAATGAGCAGTTCTTC.

This clone was counted between two and nine times. The chain joins TRBV5-1 to TRBJ2-7, with 11 bases that match TRBD1. The CDR3 sequence is 16 residues long. Trimming removed 3 bases from V and 5 bases from J; junction bases left unmatched: 10. CDR1 and CDR2 from the germline V gene are SGHRS and YFSETQ. The CDR3 loop reads CASSWTGGEVFNEQYF. The CDR3 DNA is TGCGCCAGCAGCTGGACAGGGGGCGAGGTTTTTAACGAGCAGTACTTC.

V usage is TRBV11-2 and J usage is TRBJ2-6, with TRBD1 identical over 9 bases. V was clipped by 7 bases and J by 0 bases; unmatched bases: 7. The length of the CDR3 is 17 residues. The germline gives CDR1 SGHAT, CDR2 FQNNGV. In DNA, the CDR3 is TGTGCCAGCAAGACAGGGGGAATGAGCTCTGGGGCCAACGTCCTGACTTTC. It codes for CASKTGGMSSGANVLTF.

The chain joins TRBV29-1 to TRBJ2-7; TRBD1 agrees at 8 bases. Germline CDR1 SQVTM, CDR2 ANQGSEA. J was trimmed by 3 bases and V by 4 bases; bases with no gene match: 5. There are 13 residues in the CDR3. This CDR3 reads CSVGTGLGYEQYF. CDR3 bases: TGCAGCGTTGGGACAGGGCTGGGCTACGAGCAGTACTTC.

The chain carries TRBV10-3 and TRBJ2-7; 9 bases fit TRBD2. The length of the CDR3 is 14 residues. The germline gives CDR1 ENHRY, CDR2 SYGVKD. With 2 bases clipped from V and 7 bases from J, the junction kept 6 bases outside the gene matches. In nucleotides, the CDR3 is TGTGCCATCAGTGAGGGCGGGAGGGGCGGTGAGCAGTACTTC. Translation gives CAISEGGRGGEQYF.

The chain employs TRBV5-4 and TRBJ2-1; 8 bases agree with TRBD1. The germline CDR1 and CDR2 sequences are SGHNT and YYREEE (reference sequence). The CDR3 sequence is 18 residues long. Unmatched junction bases numbered 14, after V lost 2 bases and J lost 4 bases. In DNA form, the CDR3 reads TGTGCCAGCAGCTTCCCAGGTGTAGGACAGGGACGTTACAATGAGCAGTTCTTC. Protein sequence: CASSFPGVGQGRYNEQFF. Looking up the rest from reference TRBV5-4 and TRBJ2-1 gives the full variable domain: ETGVTQSPTHLIKTRGQQVTLRCSSQSGHNTVSWYQQALGQGPQFIFQYYREEENGRGNFPPRFSGLQFPNYSSELNVNALELDDSALYLCASSFPGVGQGRYNEQFFGPGTRLTVL.

The chain has TRBV6-5 and TRBJ2-2; TRBD2 aligns across 8 bases. The CDR3 contains 13 residues. After removal of 4 bases from V and 13 bases from J, the junction contained 8 bases not matched to a gene. The germline gives CDR1 MNHEY, CDR2 SVGAGI. The CDR3 nucleotides read TGTGCCAGCAGTTCACTAGCGGCGGAGGGGCTGTTTTTT. It codes for CASSSLAAEGLFF.

The V gene is TRBV5-1, the J gene TRBJ2-6; TRBD1 might be the D (5 bases). The ends were cut back, 4 bases at V and 4 bases at J, with 9 bases in the middle. The CDR3 extends over 14 amino acids. CDR1 is SGHRS and CDR2 is YFSETQ in the germline V gene. CDR3 sequence: CASSNQGGANVLTF. As DNA, the CDR3 is TGCGCCAGCAGCAACCAGGGAGGGGCCAACGTCCTGACTTTC. Together with reference TRBV5-1 and TRBJ2-6, the CDR3 gives the full variable domain: KAGVTQTPRYLIKTRGQQVTLSCSPISGHRSVSWYQQTPGQGLQFLFEYFSETQRNKGNFPGRFSGRQFSNSRSEMNVSTLELGDSALYLCASSNQGGANVLTFGAGSRLTVL.

The chain uses TRBV9 and TRBJ2-3; no clear D gene. V was clipped by 4 bases and J by 6 bases, with 9 bases between them. Germline CDR1 SGDLS, CDR2 YYNGEE. This CDR3 has 12 residues. The CDR3 loop reads CASSPSVDTQYF. CDR3 sequence (DNA): TGTGCCAGCAGCCCCTCTGTGGATACGCAGTATTTT. The full variable domain, completed using reference TRBV9 and TRBJ2-3, is DSGVTQTPKHLITATGQRVTLRCSPRSGDLSVYWYQQSLDQGLQFLIQYYNGEERAKGNILERFSAQQFPDLHSELNLSSLELGDSALYFCASSPSVDTQYFGPGTRLTVL.

The chain uses TRBV7-2 and TRBJ2-7; weak D call: TRBD1 (6 bases). V lost 5 bases, J lost 0 bases, and 11 bases lay in between. Germline values: CDR1 SGHTA, CDR2 FQGNSA. The CDR3 has 14 residues. The CDR3 protein is CASSGTGSSYEQYF. The CDR3 DNA follows: TGTGCCAGCAGCGGCACAGGGTCCTCCTACGAGCAGTACTTC.

The chain is built from TRBV4-3 and TRBJ2-3; 13 nucleotides line up with TRBD2. Per germline, CDR1 LGHNA and CDR2 YSLEER. Unmatched junction bases numbered 6, after V lost 0 bases and J lost 0 bases. This CDR3 comprises 19 residues. DNA of the CDR3: TGCGCCAGCAGCCAAGATATACTAGCGGGAGGGACTAGCACAGATACGCAGTATTTT. Its protein is CASSQDILAGGTSTDTQYF.

The V call is TRBV4-3, the J call TRBJ2-1, with 10 bases aligning to TRBD2. Germline V lookup: CDR1 LGHNA, CDR2 YSLEER. This CDR3 is built from 15 residues. Unmatched junction bases numbered 10, after V lost 6 bases and J lost 8 bases. The CDR3 is CASRHTLAGGDEQFF. The CDR3, as DNA: TGCGCCAGCAGACATACTTTAGCGGGAGGTGATGAGCAGTTCTTC.

There are a few counts of this clone. This sequence joins TRBV7-6 and TRBJ1-1, with no clear D. Germline loops: CDR1 SGHVS, CDR2 FNYEAQ. This CDR3 spans 13 amino acids. The V gene lost 4 bases and the J gene lost 3 bases, with 9 bases spanning the gap. The CDR3 spells CASSSQAYTEAFF. DNA for the CDR3: TGTGCCAGCAGCTCGCAGGCATACACTGAAGCTTTCTTT.

This clone was detected once. The chain is built from TRBV12-3 or TRBV12-4 and TRBJ1-5, with D possibly being TRBD1 (5 bases). V was shortened by 3 bases and J by 5 bases, with 8 bases between the two germline ends. This CDR3 region has 13 residues. CDR3 in amino acids: CASSFGRDQPQHF. The CDR3 nucleotides read TGTGCCAGCAGTTTTGGCAGGGATCAGCCCCAGCATTTT.

This rearrangement joins TRBV5-6 to TRBJ2-1, with 12 positions matching TRBD2. V lost 4 bases to trimming and J lost 4 bases; unmatched junction nucleotides: 9. The germline CDR1 and CDR2 sequences are SGHDT and YYEEEE. The CDR3 has 17 residues. The CDR3 reads CASSRRTSGISYNEQFF. Written as DNA, the CDR3 is TGTGCCAGCAGCCGACGGACTAGCGGGATCTCGTACAATGAGCAGTTCTTC. Variable domain in full (rest from reference TRBV5-6 and TRBJ2-1): DAGVTQSPTHLIKTRGQQVTLRCSPKSGHDTVSWYQQALGQGPQFIFQYYEEEERQRGNFPDRFSGHQFPNYSSELNVNALLLGDSALYLCASSRRTSGISYNEQFFGPGTRLTVL.

The chain combines TRBV4-3 with TRBJ2-7; the match to TRBD2 covers 7 bases. V gave up 4 bases and J gave up 4 bases; unmatched junction bases: 4. CDR1 is LGHNA and CDR2 is YSLEER in the germline V gene. This CDR3 has 13 amino acids. The CDR3 loop is CASSRGLEYEQYF. For the CDR3, the DNA is TGCGCCAGCAGCCGAGGACTAGAGTACGAGCAGTACTTC.

This clone was detected once. This rearrangement joins TRBV7-9 to TRBJ1-2; TRBD1 might be the D (6 bases). The CDR3 has 16 residues. V lost 6 bases, J lost 5 bases, and 22 bases lay in between. Germline V gene data show CDR1 as SEHNR and CDR2 as FQNEAQ (reference sequence). The CDR3 loop is CASSRKTGTHSYGYTF. CDR3 DNA: TGTGCCAGCAGTAGAAAAACCGGGACACATTCTTATGGCTACACCTTC.

The rearrangement links TRBV6-1 to TRBJ2-3; D gene ambiguous. CDR3 length equals 13 residues. The V gene's germline CDR1 is MNHNS and CDR2 SASEGT. Deletions cut 0 bases from V and 9 bases from J, with 10 bases between. The CDR3: CASSEAFSTTQYF. In DNA, the CDR3 is TGTGCCAGCAGTGAAGCTTTTTCTACGACGCAGTATTTT.